Each of the 20 T cell receptor beta chains below was sequenced from the same sample in a study of cytomegalovirus exposure and HLA in healthy donors. The PCR was carried out with 60 Vbeta primers and 13 Jbeta primers. Repertoires were generated with immunoSEQ multiplex PCR, while TCRdb's copy carries only in-frame clones and drops some. The profile shows about 170,000 clones, 81% of them singletons. Specimen: PBMCs. The receptors were gathered from a young woman in good health and CMV-seropositive.

The chain has TRBV6-5 and TRBJ1-3, with D perhaps TRBD1 (5 bases). The V end lost 5 bases, the J end lost 4 bases, and 12 bases lay between the germline ends. CDR1 and CDR2 (germline): MNHEY, SVGAGI. The CDR3 length is 14 residues. The CDR3 DNA reads as TGTGCCAGCAGTGTGGCCAGGGTGGGAAACACCATATATTTT. This codes for CASSVARVGNTIYF.

The chain carries TRBV5-4 and TRBJ1-3, with 7 positions matching TRBD1. Germline loops: CDR1 SGHNT, CDR2 YYREEE (reference sequence). The CDR3 spans 19 residues. Trimming removed 2 bases from V and 2 bases from J; junction bases left unmatched: 16. The CDR3 here is CASSFGQAGGLGPGNTIYF. The CDR3, as DNA: TGTGCCAGCAGCTTTGGACAGGCCGGGGGCCTCGGCCCTGGAAACACCATATATTTT.

The chain combines TRBV2 with TRBJ2-2; TRBD1 might be the D (6 bases). This CDR3 has 18 residues. CDR1 SNHLY and CDR2 FYNNEI come from the germline V gene. V was cut by 1 base and J by 6 bases, with 21 bases left in between. The DNA of the CDR3 is TGTGCCAGCAGTGAAGGCTGGACAGCCCTCCTTAAACCCGGGGAGCTGTTTTTT. Protein product: CASSEGWTALLKPGELFF.

The DNA for the CDR3 is TGTGCCAGCAGTCAGACAGGTAACTCCTACGAGCAGTACTTC. Translated, it gives CASSQTGNSYEQYF. The chain has TRBV7-9 and TRBJ2-7; D may be TRBD1 (6 bases). Germline loops: CDR1 SEHNR, CDR2 FQNEAQ (reference sequence). The V gene lost 6 bases and the J gene lost 0 bases, with 12 bases spanning the gap. CDR3 length: 14 residues.

The chain couples TRBV5-1 to TRBJ2-1; TRBD2 agrees at 9 bases. Germline values: CDR1 SGHRS, CDR2 YFSETQ. The junction had 3 bases not matched to a gene; V was cut back by 4 bases and J by 1 base. CDR3 size: 15 residues. The CDR3 reads CASSISGGSYNEQFF. Written as DNA, the CDR3 is TGCGCCAGCAGCATTAGCGGGGGTTCCTACAATGAGCAGTTCTTC.

The chain employs TRBV10-3 and TRBJ2-3; D might be TRBD1 (6 bases). Trimming shortened V by 7 bases and J by 0 bases, and 17 bases separated the two germline ends. The CDR3 runs 16 residues. Germline V gene data show CDR1 as ENHRY and CDR2 as SYGVKD. CDR3 residues: CAITDRAGRSTDTQYF. The CDR3 coding sequence is TGTGCCATCACGGACAGAGCCGGGCGTAGCACAGATACGCAGTATTTT.

The chain has TRBV4-3 and TRBJ2-3; 12 bases match TRBD1. V lost 0 bases, J lost 3 bases, and 10 bases stayed unmatched. This CDR3 is 19 amino acids long. Germline V CDR1 and CDR2: LGHNA, YSLEER. The CDR3 DNA follows: TGCGCCAGCAGCCAAGATCCAACCGGGACAGGGGGCTTGACAGATACGCAGTATTTT. Its protein is CASSQDPTGTGGLTDTQYF.

The chain couples TRBV27 to TRBJ2-5; possibly TRBD1 for D (6 bases). CDR1 and CDR2 (germline): MNHEY, SMNVEV (reference sequence). This CDR3 has 15 residues. V lost 1 base and J 1 base, leaving 10 bases between the germline ends. CDR3: CASSLYEGVQETQYF. In nucleotides, the CDR3 is TGTGCCAGCAGTTTATATGAGGGGGTCCAAGAGACCCAGTACTTC.

This clone was seen once. The rearrangement joins TRBV5-1 to TRBJ1-1; TRBD1 matches at 7 bases. Per germline, CDR1 SGHRS and CDR2 YFSETQ. This CDR3 has 14 residues. Unmatched junction bases numbered 5, after V lost 5 bases and J lost 1 base. The CDR3 loop is CASRGQGGNTEAFF. In DNA, the CDR3 is TGCGCCAGCAGAGGCCAGGGGGGGAACACTGAAGCTTTCTTT.

V and J are TRBV19 and TRBJ1-4; no firm D call. With 6 bases removed from V and 4 bases from J, the gap between germline ends came to 15 bases. The CDR3 sequence is 15 residues long. CDR1 LNHDA and CDR2 SQIVND come from the germline V gene (reference sequence). The CDR3 DNA sequence: TGTGCCAGTAGCCCCCGGCGGAACCTTAATGAAAAACTGTTTTTT. Its protein product is CASSPRRNLNEKLFF.

This clone was counted a few times. V is TRBV6-6 and J is TRBJ1-3; 9 bases are shared with TRBD1. The V segment lost 6 bases and the J segment 4 bases; nucleotides outside the gene matches: 7. CDR1 and CDR2 from the germline V gene are MNHNY and SVGAGI (reference sequence). CDR3 length: 15 amino acids. The CDR3 loop reads CASRHTGGIGNTIYF. CDR3 in DNA: TGTGCCAGCAGGCACACAGGGGGCATAGGAAACACCATATATTTT.

The rearrangement links TRBV19 to TRBJ1-6; perhaps TRBD1 as D (5 bases). Germline V gene lookup returns CDR1 LNHDA and CDR2 SQIVND (reference sequence). Trimming shortened V by 7 bases and J by 1 base, and 17 bases separated the two germline ends. There are 17 residues in the CDR3. The CDR3: CASTWGRQSSYNSPLHF. CDR3 bases: TGTGCCAGTACTTGGGGCAGACAGTCATCCTATAATTCACCCCTCCACTTT.

V usage is TRBV5-8 and J usage is TRBJ2-3, with TRBD2 identical over 10 bases. Germline trimming cut 0 bases from V and 4 bases from J; bases unmatched to any gene: 8. The CDR3 consists of 17 residues. Germline loops: CDR1 SGHTS, CDR2 YDEGEE. Here the CDR3 DNA reads TGTGCCAGCAGCTTGGGGACTAGCGGAACTACCCCAGATACGCAGTATTTT. This translates into CASSLGTSGTTPDTQYF. The complete variable domain, with remaining parts taken from reference TRBV5-8 and TRBJ2-3, reads EAGVTQSPTHLIKTRGQQATLRCSPISGHTSVYWYQQALGLGLQFLLWYDEGEERNRGNFPPRFSGRQFPNYSSELNVNALELEDSALYLCASSLGTSGTTPDTQYFGPGTRLTVL.

The V call is TRBV5-1, the J call TRBJ1-2; weak D call: TRBD1 (6 bases). The V gene lost 5 bases and the J gene lost 0 bases, with 8 bases spanning the gap. The CDR3 loop spans 13 amino acids. From germline, CDR1 is SGHRS and CDR2 YFSETQ. The CDR3 bases are TGCGCCAGCAGGCGACAGGCTAACTATGGCTACACCTTC. Encoded protein: CASRRQANYGYTF.

The genes are TRBV7-9 and TRBJ1-1; unclear D gene. The V end lost 3 bases, the J end lost 1 base, and 9 bases lay between the germline ends. The length of the CDR3 is 14 residues. Germline CDR1 SEHNR, CDR2 FQNEAQ (reference sequence). In nucleotides, the CDR3 is TGTGCCAGCAGCTTGAAACAAGAGAACACTGAAGCTTTCTTT. It is translated as CASSLKQENTEAFF.

This chain connects TRBV5-6 to TRBJ2-5; D is uncertain. Per germline, CDR1 SGHDT and CDR2 YYEEEE. This CDR3 contains 12 residues. V was clipped by 6 bases and J by 2 bases, with 8 bases between them. CDR3 in DNA: TGTGCCAGCAACCTCGGGCAAGAGACCCAGTACTTC. As protein: CASNLGQETQYF. Together with reference TRBV5-6 and TRBJ2-5, the CDR3 gives the full variable domain: DAGVTQSPTHLIKTRGQQVTLRCSPKSGHDTVSWYQQALGQGPQFIFQYYEEEERQRGNFPDRFSGHQFPNYSSELNVNALLLGDSALYLCASNLGQETQYFGPGTRLLVL.

V is TRBV19 and J is TRBJ2-1; D gene ambiguous. This CDR3 is built from 15 residues. CDR1 LNHDA and CDR2 SQIVND come from the germline V gene (reference sequence). V lost 4 bases and J lost 5, with 15 bases in between. The CDR3 protein is CASSTRLETNNEQFF. In DNA, the CDR3 is TGTGCCAGTAGTACCAGACTCGAAACAAACAATGAGCAGTTCTTC.

The chain couples TRBV30 to TRBJ1-1, with a weak D call TRBD1 (6 bases). Germline assignment: CDR1 GTSNPN and CDR2 SVGIG (reference sequence). The CDR3 loop spans 14 amino acids. Trimming removed 6 bases at V and 3 bases at J, with 17 bases between. CDR3 bases: TGTGCCTGCACAGGGAATTGGTCGGACACTGAAGCTTTCTTT. Translating it yields CACTGNWSDTEAFF.

V gene TRBV27 combines with J gene TRBJ2-1; D gene uncertain. The CDR3 runs 12 residues. From germline, CDR1 is MNHEY and CDR2 SMNVEV (reference sequence). V shed 5 bases and J shed 5 bases, with 7 bases lying between them. The CDR3 DNA reads TGTGCCAGCAGTCCCAGAAACAATGAGCAGTTCTTC. This gives the protein CASSPRNNEQFF.

Notes on this clone: The junction departs from germline at one end; a sequencing error may be responsible. The CDR3 reads CASSEAGSGGWDTQYF. The CDR3 DNA reads TGTGCCAGCAGCGAAGCTGGGAGCGGGGGTTGGGATACGCAGTATTTT. The V and J genes are TRBV6-1 and TRBJ2-3, with 8 positions matching TRBD2. From germline, CDR1 is MNHNS and CDR2 SASEGT. The CDR3 is 16 residues long.